Reported below is one T cell receptor beta chain. Which antigen it targets is not known. The sample holds no much larger clone one base away, and base qualities are not on file. The immunoSEQ hsTCRB assay version 4, run in survey mode, was used to sequence TCRbeta repertoires from genomic DNA. For TCRbeta sequencing, genomic DNA was diluted to around 9.7 ng/uL, with up to 1 ug used per sample. Concerning the study's data processing: TCRbeta data were analyzed in ImmunoSeq Analyzer 3.0, with diversity computed on productive nucleotide rearrangements. Using the Immunarch R package, the improved Chao index served to estimate lower-bound TCR diversity and the Gini coefficient served to estimate clonality. When different nucleotide rearrangements encoded the same CDR3beta amino acid sequence, each rearrangement was treated as a distinct clonotype. Differential abundance analysis identified TCRbeta sequences significantly enriched in antigen-responding cells relative to anti-CD3/anti-CD28-activated cells. GLIPH2 grouped TCRs by predicted peptide-MHC specificity, both within each participant and across combined participant data sets. TCRdb stores this immuneACCESS table with in-frame sequences only. Part of the clones is absent; in the studies checked, under half of the shortfall reflects unresolved V genes, and no reason is known for the rest. The D gene and trimming were derived from the DNA, and the V and J assignments and clone size from that table. The sample table lists over 60,000 clones, 70% to 75% of them with a count of one. The ten largest account for roughly 1.7% of the sample.

The record originates from a study of persistence of HIV-infected CD4 T cells (dated by TCRdb to 2018 to 2021). Turning to the overall study: The study isolated CMV- and HIV-1 Gag-responding CD4+ T cells from ART-treated individuals to examine antigen-driven clonal expansion of HIV-1-infected cells. Suppressive ART had been received by participants for a median of 8 years. Apart from a couple of participants who underwent leukapheresis at a single time point, peripheral blood samples of up to 180 mL were collected from participants at multiple time points. Proviral sequencing was used to assess clonality among infected cells, whereas TCRbeta sequencing gauged the clonality of all cells within each sorted population. The TCR cluster analysis across participants included 8 participants for CMV and roughly seven participants for Gag. Paper-wide results and their limitations: Because the TCR analyses were done in bulk, restricting them to just the rare CMV-responding cells that actually carried HIV-1 proviruses was not possible. A correlation was observed between TCR oligoclonality and proviral oligoclonality within the same sorted populations. TCRbeta richness in CMV- and Gag-responding cells was significantly lower than in anti-CD3/anti-CD28-responding cells; CMV-responding cells had higher oligoclonality than CD3/CD28-stimulated and Gag-responding cells. The study involved few individuals and tested only a limited range of antigens. Degenerate expanded CDR3beta sequences were enriched in antigen-responding cells, suggesting convergent selection of CD4+ responses to CMV and Gag.

This sample's treatment or condition label indicates: suppressive antiretroviral therapy. A pool of overlapping HIV-1 Gag 15-mer peptides was used at 0.8 to 1 ug per peptide per mL for cell stimulation. Nonresponding CD40L-negative CD69-negative CD45RO-high memory CD4+ T cells were sorted as memory populations depleted of antigen-responding cells. HIV-1-infected adults in whom suppressive ART had been started during chronic infection were enrolled as participants. For at least 4 years, participants had undetectable plasma HIV-1 RNA, below 50 copies/mL. To be included, a participant needed positive CMV serology and a CD4+ T cell count above 400 cells/uL. Before stimulation, PBMCs were isolated using density centrifugation and depleted of CD8+ T cells. For less than 20 hours, CD8-depleted PBMCs were stimulated with anti-CD28/CD49d costimulation, a CD40-blocking antibody, and enfuvirtide, which was added to prevent new infections. Cell sorting was done on a Beckman Coulter MoFlo Legacy or XDP sorter, and dead cells were excluded with propidium iodide. Genomic DNA was extracted using the QIAamp DNA Mini Kit for samples with more than one million cells and using the Quick-DNA Microprep Kit for all other samples.

This material consisted of CD4+ T cells sorted from PBMCs after approximately 19-hour stimulation, taken from a patient who received antiretroviral therapy. The cell subset or site label for this specimen denotes: CD40L-CD69- CD45RO-high memory CD4 T cells not responding to Gag peptides. This TCR derives from an adult man with HIV who was CMV-seropositive.

The nucleotides read TGTGCCAGTAGTGCGCGACAGGGCCCGGGCGAAAAACTGTTTTTT. This translates into CASSARQGPGEKLFF. The chain links TRBV19 with TRBJ1-4, with TRBD1 identical over 7 junction bases. The CDR3 sequence holds 15 residues, the cysteine and phenylalanine included. The retained sequence is limited to the CDR3, 45 bases, with the frame set at the first base. The CDR1 and CDR2 encoded by the germline V gene (reference sequence) are LNHDA and SQIVND. V ends up 5 bases short and J 8 bases short, with an unmatched junction base count of 11.